A single sample is the source of the 4 T cell receptor beta chains below, sequenced in a study of T cell responses to AZD1222 COVID-19 vaccine. Sequenced by immunoSEQ multiplex PCR; TCRdb stores in-frame clones only, minus some. This table has tens of thousands of clones, 90% appearing once. This specimen consisted of peripheral blood, obtained 28 days after the second AZD1222 dose. The receptors originated from an adult who received the AZD1222 COVID-19 vaccine.

The chain recombines TRBV6-5 with TRBJ1-1; tentatively, D is TRBD1 (6 bases). V was shortened by 6 bases and J by 1 base, with 15 bases between the two germline ends. In germline, CDR1 is MNHEY, CDR2 SVGAGI. The CDR3 extends over 15 amino acids. CDR3 nucleotides: TGTGCCAGCAGGGGGTGCAGGGGACAGAACACTGAAGCTTTCTTT. Encoded protein: CASRGCRGQNTEAFF.

The chain employs TRBV28 and TRBJ2-3; 15 positions match TRBD2. Trimming took 8 bases from V and 5 from J; bases not matched to a gene: 5. CDR3 size: 15 residues. The germline V gene has CDR1 MDHEN and CDR2 SYDVKM. The CDR3, as DNA: TGTGCCAGCGGACTAGCGGGGGGGCCGAAAGATACGCAGTATTTT. It translates to CASGLAGGPKDTQYF.

The rearrangement uses TRBV5-4 and TRBJ1-1; 9 nucleotides line up with TRBD1. V trimming: 3 bases; J trimming: 0 bases; junction bases outside the gene matches: 3. Looked up from germline, CDR1 is SGHNT and CDR2 is YYREEE (reference sequence). The CDR3 has 15 residues. The CDR3 protein is CASSWGTGLNTEAFF. The CDR3 region has the DNA TGTGCCAGCAGCTGGGGGACAGGGCTGAACACTGAAGCTTTCTTT.

This chain links TRBV11-2 with TRBJ2-1, with unresolved D. CDR3 length: 14 residues. Trimming removed 2 bases at V and 3 bases at J, with 8 bases between. Germline V gene lookup returns CDR1 SGHAT and CDR2 FQNNGV. The CDR3 DNA reads as TGTGCCAGCAGCTTAACACCATTCTACAATGAGCAGTTCTTC. Encoded protein: CASSLTPFYNEQFF.